These T cell receptor beta chains were read from a single sample in a study of T cell responses to AZD1222 COVID-19 vaccine. Here immunoSEQ multiplex PCR was the method, and the copy in TCRdb shows in-frame clones only, minus some. Of approximately 82,000 clones listed, approximately 90% are singletons. The specimen comprised peripheral blood, sampled on day 0 of AZD1222 vaccination. Receptors originate from an adult in good health. The conserved cysteine and the conserved F or W are not part of the CDR3 here. The order of the fields is J gene, V gene, CDR3 protein.

j_call: TRBJ2-7
v_call: TRBV5-1
cdr3_aa: ASSHGTGGSYEQY

j_call: TRBJ1-1
v_call: TRBV5-5
cdr3_aa: ASSARADRVVTEAF

j_call: TRBJ1-1
v_call: TRBV12-3/TRBV12-4
cdr3_aa: ASSTQENTEAF

j_call: TRBJ1-1
v_call: TRBV7-8
cdr3_aa: ASSPPGQGRAF

j_call: TRBJ1-3
v_call: TRBV7-2
cdr3_aa: ASSIPLTGWGNTIY

j_call: TRBJ2-2
v_call: TRBV2
cdr3_aa: ASSGGDRGRSAGELF

j_call: TRBJ1-3
v_call: TRBV30
cdr3_aa: AWSAGMAGNTIY

j_call: TRBJ1-1
v_call: TRBV5-1
cdr3_aa: ASSLWQGAHTEAF

j_call: TRBJ2-7
v_call: TRBV11-2
cdr3_aa: ASSFVTESYEQY

j_call: TRBJ1-4
v_call: TRBV7-2
cdr3_aa: ASSFQTGNEKLF

j_call: TRBJ1-4
v_call: TRBV7-9
cdr3_aa: ASSLRGVATNEKLF

j_call: TRBJ1-1
v_call: TRBV5-1
cdr3_aa: ASSLARENTEAF

j_call: TRBJ2-1
v_call: TRBV10-3
cdr3_aa: AISERTSGGPDEQF

j_call: TRBJ1-1
v_call: TRBV6-2/TRBV6-3
cdr3_aa: ASSYNWGDAEAF

j_call: TRBJ2-3
v_call: TRBV7-3
cdr3_aa: ASSLRHGGGVPPTDTQY

j_call: TRBJ1-5
v_call: TRBV3-1/TRBV3-2
cdr3_aa: ASSQDDWGGQPQH

j_call: TRBJ1-3
v_call: TRBV18
cdr3_aa: ASSPQTGSGNTIY

j_call: TRBJ1-4
v_call: TRBV3-1/TRBV3-2
cdr3_aa: ASSQDLGTGEKLF

j_call: TRBJ2-3
v_call: TRBV7-2
cdr3_aa: ASSLIGVDTQY

j_call: TRBJ2-7
v_call: TRBV6-2/TRBV6-3
cdr3_aa: ASSYSSRGGHEQY

j_call: TRBJ2-2
v_call: TRBV5-1
cdr3_aa: AARTQGAGGELF

j_call: TRBJ2-2
v_call: TRBV9
cdr3_aa: ASSVGGPRELF

j_call: TRBJ1-3
v_call: TRBV28
cdr3_aa: ASREPRGPLGNTIY

j_call: TRBJ1-6
v_call: TRBV5-6
cdr3_aa: ASSFRQTKGSPLH

j_call: TRBJ2-3
v_call: TRBV28
cdr3_aa: ASSFRGPPPTDTQY

j_call: TRBJ1-4
v_call: TRBV7-9
cdr3_aa: ASSLQESTYNEKLF

j_call: TRBJ2-6
v_call: TRBV24-1
cdr3_aa: ATSDLGESGANVLT

j_call: TRBJ2-5
v_call: TRBV7-2
cdr3_aa: ASSFPRTSGEETQY

j_call: TRBJ2-5
v_call: TRBV11-3
cdr3_aa: ASSLYETSGGQETQY

j_call: TRBJ1-4
v_call: TRBV5-4
cdr3_aa: ASSAHGQGGEKLF

j_call: TRBJ2-1
v_call: TRBV3-1/TRBV3-2
cdr3_aa: ASSLAGGPYNEQF

j_call: TRBJ2-7
v_call: TRBV2
cdr3_aa: ASSPTGTTLYEQY

j_call: TRBJ2-2
v_call: TRBV6-5
cdr3_aa: ASTSGGSTGELF

j_call: TRBJ1-3
v_call: TRBV6-5
cdr3_aa: ASSKTSGNTIY

j_call: TRBJ2-5
v_call: TRBV6-2/TRBV6-3
cdr3_aa: ASSYTYRDSFQETQY

j_call: TRBJ1-1
v_call: TRBV27
cdr3_aa: ASSLDTGAINTEAF

j_call: TRBJ1-2
v_call: TRBV11-2
cdr3_aa: ASSSTGVYGYT

j_call: TRBJ1-2
v_call: TRBV12-3/TRBV12-4
cdr3_aa: ASSSGQGSGYT

j_call: TRBJ1-2
v_call: TRBV14
cdr3_aa: ASSPIGRGKDYGYT

j_call: TRBJ1-1
v_call: TRBV6-6
cdr3_aa: ASSYSGSGSNTEAF

j_call: TRBJ1-2
v_call: TRBV15
cdr3_aa: ATSREWSGTGVYGYT

j_call: TRBJ1-4
v_call: TRBV6-5
cdr3_aa: ASSYSGTGNEKLF

j_call: TRBJ1-5
v_call: TRBV5-6
cdr3_aa: ASSLRTNQPQH

j_call: TRBJ1-2
v_call: TRBV18
cdr3_aa: ASSSTGTETYGYT

j_call: TRBJ1-3
v_call: TRBV30
cdr3_aa: GTDRDRGRDTIY

j_call: TRBJ1-1
v_call: TRBV9
cdr3_aa: ASSAGRSTEAF

j_call: TRBJ2-7
v_call: TRBV4-1
cdr3_aa: ASSPARLVLSSYEQY

j_call: TRBJ1-4
v_call: TRBV6-1
cdr3_aa: ASSEGLLANEKLF

j_call: TRBJ2-7
v_call: TRBV2
cdr3_aa: ASSESLQPTREY

j_call: TRBJ1-3
v_call: TRBV7-7
cdr3_aa: ASSLELGGWNTIY

j_call: TRBJ2-1
v_call: TRBV19
cdr3_aa: ASSIGTNEQF

j_call: TRBJ2-1
v_call: TRBV6-4
cdr3_aa: ASSDPDYNEQF

j_call: TRBJ1-2
v_call: TRBV6-6
cdr3_aa: ASSSTGGDGYT

j_call: TRBJ2-6
v_call: TRBV6-2/TRBV6-3
cdr3_aa: ASSYGQRLSSGANVLT

j_call: TRBJ2-3
v_call: TRBV7-2
cdr3_aa: ASSPNRPASDTQY